The 30 T cell receptor beta chains in this list originate from one sample, sequenced in a study of T cell repertoires in cytomegalovirus infection. TCRdb independently ran MiXCR on the reads; one entry per CDR3 protein. The sample contains some 400,000 distinct CDR3 sequences, 18% of which appear only once. Sequenced material: PBMCs. Receptors originate from a human donor in good health (CMV status not recorded). Some clones in this sample may be carry-over from other donors' samples.

The chain carries TRBV29-1 and TRBJ2-3; D is ambiguous. CDR1 SQVTM and CDR2 ANQGSEA come from the germline V gene. The CDR3 covers 14 residues. The germline V and J ends were trimmed by 0 bases and 0 bases, with 7 bases remaining between them. CDR3 sequence (DNA): TGCAGCGTTGAAGAGAATGGAAGCACAGATACGCAGTATTTT. It translates to CSVEENGSTDTQYF.

There are many counts of this clonotype. Sequence at one end of the junction differs from germline and may be a read error. The chain uses TRBV12-3 or TRBV12-4 and TRBJ2-3; D is unresolved. This CDR3 comprises 13 residues. Here the CDR3 reads CASSLGRTDTQYF. In DNA, the CDR3 is TGTGCCAGCAGCTTAGGACGCACAGATACGCAGTATTTT.

V usage is TRBV6-5 and J usage is TRBJ2-4, with a tentative D call TRBD2 (6 bases). The germline V gene encodes CDR1 MNHEY and CDR2 SVGAGI. The ends were cut back, 8 bases at V and 8 bases at J, with 16 bases in the middle. CDR3 size: 13 residues. The CDR3 reads CASGFGTGDIQYF. The CDR3 nucleotides are TGTGCCAGCGGTTTCGGCACGGGGGACATTCAGTACTTC.

This clonotype was counted only a few times. The genes are TRBV19 and TRBJ1-1; no reliable D call. Trimming took 3 bases from V and 1 from J, leaving 18 bases between them. The CDR3 covers 17 residues. Germline loops: CDR1 LNHDA, CDR2 SQIVND (reference sequence). CDR3 nucleotides: TGTGCCAGTAGTATTCGGGAAACAGAGAGCAGGAACACTGAAGCTTTCTTT. It specifies CASSIRETESRNTEAFF.

The chain carries TRBV2 and TRBJ1-6; perhaps TRBD1 as D (6 bases). Deletions cut 1 base from V and 6 bases from J, with 10 bases between. Germline V CDR1 and CDR2: SNHLY, FYNNEI. The CDR3 spans 15 residues. The CDR3, as DNA: TGTGCCAGCAGTGAAGAGGGGGTGGGTAATTCACCCCTCCACTTT. This translates into CASSEEGVGNSPLHF.

V gene TRBV6-2 or TRBV6-3 combines with J gene TRBJ1-1; possible D gene TRBD1, 5 bases. Germline assignment: CDR1 MNHEY and CDR2 SVGEGT. Trimming stripped 10 bases from V and 3 bases from J, with 18 bases between. CDR3 size: 14 residues. CDR3 amino acids: CATSRRRGDTEAFF. The CDR3 nucleotides read TGTGCCACCAGCAGGAGGAGGGGCGACACTGAAGCTTTCTTT.

This clonotype has a count of ten or more. The chain employs TRBV7-2 and TRBJ2-1, with 8 positions matching TRBD2. The trim removed 3 bases at V and 4 bases at J, leaving 2 bases unmatched. This CDR3 is 14 amino acids long. CDR1 is SGHTA, CDR2 FQGNSA, per germline. The CDR3 protein is CASSFLAGYNEQFF. In DNA, the CDR3 is TGTGCCAGCAGCTTCTTAGCGGGATACAATGAGCAGTTCTTC.

The CDR3 loop reads CASSESYEANTEAFF. The DNA for the CDR3 is TGCGCCAGCAGTGAGTCGTACGAGGCGAACACTGAAGCTTTCTTT. The chain couples TRBV10-2 to TRBJ1-1; D is uncertain. The V end was cut by 0 bases, the J end by 1 base, with 9 bases between. Per the germline V gene, CDR1 is WSHSY and CDR2 is SAAADI. This CDR3 is 15 amino acids long.

The chain joins TRBV12-3 or TRBV12-4 to TRBJ1-1, with D uncertain. Trimming left V 3 bases short and J 11 bases short, with 13 bases between. This CDR3 region has 12 residues. The CDR3 spells CASSFNFEAAFF. In DNA form, the CDR3 reads TGTGCCAGCAGTTTTAACTTCGAGGCGGCTTTCTTT.

This clonotype was counted many times. The genes are TRBV28 and TRBJ2-7; 10 bases fit TRBD2. The V segment lost 6 bases and the J segment 3 bases; nucleotides outside the gene matches: 2. The CDR3 is 13 residues long. Germline V CDR1 and CDR2: MDHEN, SYDVKM. CDR3 sequence: CASRTSGLYEQYF. CDR3 nucleotide sequence: TGTGCCAGCAGGACTAGCGGGCTCTACGAGCAGTACTTC.

The chain uses TRBV9 and TRBJ2-1, with D tentatively TRBD2 (6 bases). The CDR3 has 16 residues. The V gene's germline CDR1 is SGDLS and CDR2 YYNGEE. Trimming cost V 0 bases and J 5 bases, with 15 bases left between them. This CDR3 is CASSVAGLARDNEQFF. The DNA of the CDR3 is TGTGCCAGCAGCGTAGCCGGCCTAGCGCGTGACAATGAGCAGTTCTTC.

This clonotype was seen repeatedly, ten times or more. The chain employs TRBV7-2 and TRBJ1-3; D ambiguous. This CDR3 contains 16 residues. V shed 3 bases and J shed 3 bases, with 15 bases lying between them. In germline, CDR1 is SGHTA, CDR2 FQGNSA. The CDR3 here is CASSFTRVEDGNTIYF. The CDR3, as DNA: TGTGCCAGCAGCTTTACTCGTGTTGAAGATGGAAACACCATATATTTT.

The genes are TRBV30 and TRBJ1-2; D ambiguous. Trimming removed 3 bases at V and 0 bases at J, with 8 bases between. Looked up from germline, CDR1 is GTSNPN and CDR2 is SVGIG (reference sequence). The CDR3 is 13 residues long. The CDR3 here is CAWRPGANYGYTF. Here the CDR3 DNA reads TGTGCCTGGAGGCCAGGAGCTAACTATGGCTACACCTTC.

This clonotype was counted only a few times. The gene calls are TRBV5-6 and TRBJ2-2; D gene unclear. The CDR3 has 13 residues. Germline V gene data show CDR1 as SGHDT and CDR2 as YYEEEE. Deletions cut 1 base from V and 9 bases from J, with 10 bases between. CDR3 DNA: TGTGCCAGCAGCTTGAGAGCCGACCGGGAGCTGTTTTTT. This gives the protein CASSLRADRELFF.

The chain combines TRBV29-1 with TRBJ2-5, with a possible D match to TRBD1 (5 bases). This CDR3 has 11 residues. Trimming removed 7 bases from V and 4 bases from J, with 10 bases in between. CDR1 SQVTM and CDR2 ANQGSEA come from the germline V gene. CDR3 residues: CSARVGETQYF. CDR3 DNA sequence: TGCAGCGCCAGGGTCGGAGAGACCCAGTACTTC.

The table lists this clonotype with many counts. The rearrangement uses TRBV20-1 and TRBJ1-2; 7 positions match TRBD1. This CDR3 spans 16 amino acids. V shed 0 bases and J 7 bases; nucleotides not matched to a gene: 14. Germline CDR1 and CDR2: DFQATT and SNEGSKA (reference sequence). The DNA of the CDR3 is TGCAGTGCTAGAGACCCTCCGGAGGGGGCGGGTTCTGGCTACACCTTC. Its translation is CSARDPPEGAGSGYTF.

With respect to this clonotype: The junction does not match germline at one end; this may be a read error. This rearrangement joins TRBV28 to TRBJ2-4; 7 bases are shared with TRBD1. There are 12 residues in the CDR3. Germline lookup yields CDR1 MDHEN and CDR2 SYDVKM. CDR3 sequence: CASSLPGQVKLF. As DNA, the CDR3 is TGTGCCAGCAGTTTGCCCGGACAGGTCAAGCTTTTC.

This clonotype was found many times. The V call is TRBV7-2, the J call TRBJ1-5; D not certain. Germline lookup yields CDR1 SGHTA and CDR2 FQGNSA. The V gene lost 3 bases and the J gene lost 5 bases, with 8 bases spanning the gap. This CDR3 has 13 residues. CDR3 sequence reads: CASSLPGDQPQHF. CDR3 DNA: TGTGCCAGCAGCTTGCCTGGGGATCAGCCCCAGCATTTT.

On this clonotype itself: A junction end diverges from the germline sequence, so it may reflect a read error. V usage is TRBV12-3 or TRBV12-4 and J usage is TRBJ2-7; TRBD2 agrees at 8 bases. This CDR3 contains 12 residues. The CDR3 coding sequence is TGTGCCAGCAGTTTCTCCCGGGGAGCGGGAGACTTC. Translating it yields CASSFSRGAGDF.

This clonotype was picked up many times. The chain employs TRBV7-2 and TRBJ1-3; D not resolved. CDR1 and CDR2 (germline): SGHTA, FQGNSA. The CDR3 is 13 amino acids. The V gene lost 7 bases and the J gene lost 4 bases, with 11 bases spanning the gap. The CDR3: CASTNPPGNTIYF. The CDR3 DNA is TGTGCCAGCACCAACCCCCCCGGAAACACCATATATTTT.

This clonotype has just a few counts. The gene calls are TRBV11-2 and TRBJ2-1; D call uncertain. V was cut by 8 bases and J by 1 base, with 12 bases left in between. The CDR3 consists of 14 residues. Germline V lookup: CDR1 SGHAT, CDR2 FQNNGV. The CDR3 is CASSEIWSYNEQFF. CDR3 nucleotide sequence: TGTGCCAGCTCGGAGATTTGGTCCTACAATGAGCAGTTCTTC. Based on the CDR3 plus reference TRBV11-2 and TRBJ2-1, the full variable domain is EAGVAQSPRYKIIEKRQSVAFWCNPISGHATLYWYQQILGQGPKLLIQFQNNGVVDDSQLPKDRFSAERLKGVDSTLKIQPAKLEDSAVYLCASSEIWSYNEQFFGPGTRLTVL.

This clonotype was observed at least ten times. CDR3 DNA sequence: TGTGCCAGCAGTTACGACAGGGATATTGAAGCTTTCTTT. Translating gives CASSYDRDIEAFF. This chain links TRBV6-5 with TRBJ1-1; 7 bases map to TRBD1. CDR1 is MNHEY and CDR2 is SVGAGI in the germline V gene. J lost 7 bases, V lost 2 bases, and 4 bases had no gene match. CDR3 length equals 13 residues.

This clonotype occurred many times. The chain has TRBV7-9 and TRBJ2-7; 7 bases are shared with TRBD1. Trimming removed 4 bases from V and 6 bases from J; junction bases left unmatched: 6. CDR1 and CDR2 from the germline V gene are SEHNR and FQNEAQ (reference sequence). CDR3 size: 13 residues. The CDR3 DNA follows: TGTGCCAGCAGCTCAACGACAGGGTCCGAGCAGTACTTC. Protein: CASSSTTGSEQYF. The complete variable domain, with remaining parts taken from reference TRBV7-9 and TRBJ2-7, reads DTGVSQNPRHKITKRGQNVTFRCDPISEHNRLYWYRQTLGQGPEFLTYFQNEAQLEKSRLLSDRFSAERPKGSFSTLEIQRTEQGDSAMYLCASSSTTGSEQYFGPGTRLTVT.

The genes are TRBV20-1 and TRBJ2-1; D not resolved. Germline V lookup: CDR1 DFQATT, CDR2 SNEGSKA (reference sequence). The ends were cut back, 2 bases at V and 3 bases at J, with 11 bases in the middle. The CDR3 totals 14 residues. The CDR3, as DNA: TGCAGTGCTAGAATCGTGGGATTCTACAATGAGCAGTTCTTC. It is translated as CSARIVGFYNEQFF.

This clonotype was seen only a few times. This chain connects TRBV7-9 to TRBJ1-4, with unresolved D. This CDR3 region has 16 residues. The V gene lost 4 bases and the J gene lost 8 bases, with 20 bases spanning the gap. The V gene's germline CDR1 is SEHNR and CDR2 FQNEAQ (reference sequence). Written as DNA, the CDR3 is TGTGCCAGCAGCTCCACATTCGACGGGAGGAGGGAAAAACTGTTTTTT. Its protein product is CASSSTFDGRREKLFF. The variable domain in full, completed from reference TRBV7-9 and TRBJ1-4, reads DTGVSQNPRHKITKRGQNVTFRCDPISEHNRLYWYRQTLGQGPEFLTYFQNEAQLEKSRLLSDRFSAERPKGSFSTLEIQRTEQGDSAMYLCASSSTFDGRREKLFFGSGTQLSVL.

The gene calls are TRBV12-3 or TRBV12-4 and TRBJ2-5; possible D gene TRBD1, 6 bases. Deletions cut 8 bases from V and 2 bases from J, with 15 bases between. CDR3 length: 14 amino acids. The CDR3 protein is CASGDLQGQETQYF. In DNA form, the CDR3 reads TGTGCCAGCGGGGATTTACAGGGACAAGAGACCCAGTACTTC.

This clonotype was recorded a few times. The chain links TRBV6-5 to TRBJ2-2; D call uncertain. The germline V gene has CDR1 MNHEY and CDR2 SVGAGI. This CDR3 contains 14 residues. The V end lost 7 bases, the J end lost 2 bases, and 11 bases lay between the germline ends. CDR3 region: CASTQASNTGELFF. The CDR3 region has the DNA TGTGCCAGCACCCAGGCTTCAAACACCGGGGAGCTGTTTTTT.

Ten or more counts support this clonotype. V is TRBV7-8 and J is TRBJ2-2; maybe TRBD2 (6 bases). V was shortened by 10 bases and J by 5 bases, with 17 bases between the two germline ends. The CDR3 spans 14 residues. Germline CDR1 reads SGHVS; CDR2 reads FQNEAQ. The CDR3 nucleotides read TGTGCCACCGAACCGGGACTGGAGACCGGGGAGCTGTTTTTT. The encoded protein is CATEPGLETGELFF.

This clonotype has only a few counts. The rearrangement joins TRBV12-3 or TRBV12-4 to TRBJ1-2; D is ambiguous. CDR3 length: 13 amino acids. V was pared by 3 bases and J by 5 bases, with 10 bases between. CDR3 nucleotide sequence: TGTGCCAGCAGTTTCGTTTCAGATTATGGCTACACCTTC. Translated: CASSFVSDYGYTF.

This clonotype was found many times. The rearrangement joins TRBV12-3 or TRBV12-4 to TRBJ2-7, with D possibly TRBD1 on 6 matching bases. Trimming left V 5 bases short and J 3 bases short, with 14 bases between. The CDR3 is 14 residues long. The CDR3 here is CASSPDTGNYEQYF. CDR3 DNA sequence: TGTGCCAGCAGTCCTGATACAGGGAACTACGAGCAGTACTTC.